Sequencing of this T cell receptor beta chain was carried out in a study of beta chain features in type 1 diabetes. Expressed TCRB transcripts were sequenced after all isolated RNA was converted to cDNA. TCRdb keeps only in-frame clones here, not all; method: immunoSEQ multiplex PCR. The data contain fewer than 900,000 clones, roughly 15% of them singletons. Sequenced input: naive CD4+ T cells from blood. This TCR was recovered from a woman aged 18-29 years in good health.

In DNA, the CDR3 is TGTGCCAGCAGCGGTAGATCGGGAGTAGAAAATGAGCAGTTCTTC. As protein: CASSGRSGVENEQFF. The chain recombines TRBV9 with TRBJ2-1, with D possibly being TRBD2 (6 bases). The V end was cut by 3 bases, the J end by 7 bases, with 17 bases between. This CDR3 has 15 residues. Germline V gene lookup returns CDR1 SGDLS and CDR2 YYNGEE.